This T cell receptor beta chain appears in the sequencing data of a study of shared clonotypes between healthy human individuals. The data were produced by immunoSEQ multiplex PCR, yet TCRdb's version contains in-frame clones alone and is incomplete. In the table there are about 2.4 million clones, 80% to 95% of which are singletons. The material sequenced was naive CD4+ T cells from PBMCs. This sample's subset: CD45RA+ positively selected. This clonotype was obtained from a man younger than 35 in good health. Some clones in this sample may be carry-over from other donors' samples.

The CDR3 sequence is CASNGRGSSYEQYF. CDR3 bases: TGTGCCTCCAACGGACGGGGGAGTTCCTACGAGCAGTACTTC. V gene TRBV6-1 combines with J gene TRBJ2-7, with a possible D match to TRBD2 (6 bases). The V end was cut by 11 bases, the J end by 1 base, with 18 bases between. Germline assignment: CDR1 MNHNS and CDR2 SASEGT. The CDR3 contains 14 residues.